Shown below are 24 T cell receptor beta chains from a single sample sequenced in a study of OX40 agonist ivuxolimab in advanced cancers. The receptor library was made with the immunoSEQ multiplex PCR assay. In TCRdb, the immuneACCESS table is reduced to in-frame sequences with V and J assigned. These tables do not hold every clone; where another copy was compared, an unresolved V gene accounts for under half, and the others remain unexplained. The sample table lists some 52,000 clones, roughly 94% of them with a count of one. The ten largest clones take up around 10% of the sample. The sample consisted of CD4+ or CD8+ T cells sorted from blood, taken in a trial of the OX40 agonist ivuxolimab. These receptors originate from an adult with an advanced solid tumor such as melanoma, head and neck, liver or kidney cancer.

This clone was picked up a small number of times. The chain recombines TRBV7-9 with TRBJ1-5; 10 bases are shared with TRBD1. The length of the CDR3 is 14 residues. Germline CDR1 SEHNR, CDR2 FQNEAQ (reference sequence). The V segment lost 5 bases and the J segment 5 bases; nucleotides outside the gene matches: 3. Here the CDR3 DNA reads TGTGCCAGCAGCCTGGGACAGGGGTATCAGCCCCAGCATTTT. It is translated as CASSLGQGYQPQHF. The entire variable domain, with the rest obtained from reference TRBV7-9 and TRBJ1-5, is as follows: DTGVSQNPRHKITKRGQNVTFRCDPISEHNRLYWYRQTLGQGPEFLTYFQNEAQLEKSRLLSDRFSAERPKGSFSTLEIQRTEQGDSAMYLCASSLGQGYQPQHFGDGTRLSIL.

V is TRBV29-1 and J is TRBJ2-5; TRBD2 matches at 7 bases. The V gene end was trimmed by 3 bases and the J gene end by 4 bases; junction bases not matched to a gene: 5. The CDR3 contains 13 residues. Germline CDR1 is SQVTM and CDR2 is ANQGSEA. The CDR3 DNA reads as TGCAGCGTTGAGGCGGGGGTAAGAGAGACCCAGTACTTC. Its translation is CSVEAGVRETQYF.

The chain joins TRBV27 to TRBJ1-5; D unclear. Germline CDR1 is MNHEY and CDR2 is SMNVEV (reference sequence). V lost 1 base, J lost 6 bases, and 4 bases lay in between. This CDR3 comprises 12 residues. DNA for the CDR3: TGTGCCAGCAGTTTATTAGGTCAGCCCCAGCATTTT. Residues: CASSLLGQPQHF.

V gene TRBV27 combines with J gene TRBJ2-3, with D possibly TRBD2 on 6 matching bases. V shed 4 bases and J shed 5 bases, with 19 bases lying between them. Germline V gives CDR1 MNHEY, CDR2 SMNVEV (reference sequence). This CDR3 has 16 residues. This chain's CDR3 is CASSSAGTQAKDTQYF. In nucleotides, the CDR3 is TGTGCCAGCAGTTCCGCCGGGACTCAAGCAAAAGATACGCAGTATTTT.

The chain links TRBV7-6 to TRBJ1-2; D is uncertain. CDR1 is SGHVS, CDR2 FNYEAQ, per germline. V was trimmed by 1 base and J by 3 bases, leaving 9 bases between them. CDR3 length: 14 residues. CDR3 loop: CASSLVLGDYGYTF. The CDR3 region has the DNA TGTGCCAGCAGCTTAGTTCTGGGTGACTATGGCTACACCTTC.

The chain recombines TRBV27 with TRBJ1-1; weak D call: TRBD1 (5 bases). The V end was cut by 8 bases, the J end by 5 bases, with 9 bases between. The V gene's germline CDR1 is MNHEY and CDR2 SMNVEV (reference sequence). This CDR3 spans 11 amino acids. The CDR3 reads CASSEGTEAFF. CDR3 coding DNA: TGTGCCAGCTCCGAGGGGACTGAAGCTTTCTTT.

The chain uses TRBV19 and TRBJ2-1; the D gene is possibly TRBD2 (5 bases). Trimming left V 1 base short and J 10 bases short, with 11 bases between. CDR3 size: 13 residues. Germline V gene lookup returns CDR1 LNHDA and CDR2 SQIVND (reference sequence). The CDR3 DNA reads TGTGCCAGTAGTATAGCCACTGGGGAGGAGCAGTTCTTC. The encoded protein is CASSIATGEEQFF. Drawing the rest from reference TRBV19 and TRBJ2-1, the complete variable domain is DGGITQSPKYLFRKEGQNVTLSCEQNLNHDAMYWYRQDPGQGLRLIYYSQIVNDFQKGDIAEGYSVSREKKESFPLTVTSAQKNPTAFYLCASSIATGEEQFFGPGTRLTVL.

The chain recombines TRBV11-2 with TRBJ2-5; D is possibly TRBD1 (7 bases). This CDR3 contains 17 residues. The V gene lost 0 bases and the J gene lost 2 bases, with 16 bases spanning the gap. Looked up from germline, CDR1 is SGHAT and CDR2 is FQNNGV. DNA of the CDR3: TGTGCCAGCAGCTTAGAGTGGGGCAGGGGGAGGCAAGAGACCCAGTACTTC. Translation gives CASSLEWGRGRQETQYF.

The chain couples TRBV30 to TRBJ2-1; D might be TRBD1 (5 bases). The V end lost 0 bases, the J end lost 6 bases, and 9 bases lay between the germline ends. Germline lookup yields CDR1 GTSNPN and CDR2 SVGIG (reference sequence). The CDR3 has 13 residues. CDR3 nucleotides: TGTGCCTGGAGTGTAGGGGCTTTCAATGAGCAGTTCTTC. Translated, it gives CAWSVGAFNEQFF.

V usage is TRBV13 and J usage is TRBJ2-1, with a weak D call TRBD2 (6 bases). Trimming pared 5 bases from V and 4 bases from J, leaving 18 bases between. CDR1 is PRHDT and CDR2 is FYEKMQ in the germline V gene (reference sequence). The CDR3 length is 16 residues. The CDR3 loop is CASSLRDSNPYNEQFF. Written as DNA, the CDR3 is TGTGCCAGCAGCCTACGGGACTCGAATCCTTACAATGAGCAGTTCTTC.

This rearrangement joins TRBV28 to TRBJ2-5; 9 nucleotides line up with TRBD2. V dropped 1 base and J dropped 4; count of bases not matched to a gene: 7. The CDR3 is 16 residues long. Germline V gene data show CDR1 as MDHEN and CDR2 as SYDVKM. The CDR3 loop reads CASSLSPGLAIETQYF. CDR3 coding DNA: TGTGCCAGCAGTTTATCCCCGGGACTAGCTATAGAGACCCAGTACTTC.

The rearrangement links TRBV6-1 to TRBJ2-3; D ambiguous. The germline gives CDR1 MNHNS, CDR2 SASEGT. The CDR3 contains 15 residues. The V end was cut by 3 bases, the J end by 1 base, with 11 bases between. CDR3 bases: TGTGCCAGCAGTGATCAGAACACTGGCACAGATACGCAGTATTTT. Its translation: CASSDQNTGTDTQYF.

This chain links TRBV7-9 with TRBJ2-1; D call uncertain. Germline CDR1 reads SEHNR; CDR2 reads FQNEAQ (reference sequence). Trimming took off 5 bases at V and 3 bases at J, with 8 bases between the two ends. The CDR3 sequence is 13 residues long. The CDR3 protein is CASSALIYNEQFF. The CDR3, as DNA: TGTGCCAGCAGCGCTTTGATCTACAATGAGCAGTTCTTC.

The chain links TRBV4-1 to TRBJ2-2, with D hard to call. Trimming stripped 1 base from V and 1 base from J, with 7 bases between. CDR1 MGHRA and CDR2 YSYEKL come from the germline V gene. CDR3 length equals 15 residues. CDR3 nucleotides: TGCGCCAGCAGCCAAGTGCACCTGAACACCGGGGAGCTGTTTTTT. This gives the protein CASSQVHLNTGELFF.

The rearrangement links TRBV9 to TRBJ2-1; 13 bases are shared with TRBD2. Trimming cost V 3 bases and J 7 bases; bases outside gene matches: 1. This CDR3 spans 14 amino acids. The germline V gene has CDR1 SGDLS and CDR2 YYNGEE. CDR3 sequence reads: CASSAGLAGNEQFF. CDR3 DNA: TGTGCCAGCAGCGCGGGACTAGCGGGAAATGAGCAGTTCTTC. The variable domain in full, with the rest retrieved from reference TRBV9 and TRBJ2-1, is DSGVTQTPKHLITATGQRVTLRCSPRSGDLSVYWYQQSLDQGLQFLIQYYNGEERAKGNILERFSAQQFPDLHSELNLSSLELGDSALYFCASSAGLAGNEQFFGPGTRLTVL.

The chain is built from TRBV6-1 and TRBJ2-3; D is uncertain. Trimming removed 2 bases at V and 2 bases at J, with 11 bases between. Germline CDR1 is MNHNS and CDR2 is SASEGT. The CDR3 has 15 residues. CDR3 bases: TGTGCCAGCAGTGAACCCCCAGACCTCACAGATACGCAGTATTTT. This encodes CASSEPPDLTDTQYF.

The V and J genes are TRBV4-2 and TRBJ2-5, with TRBD2 identical over 11 bases. J gave up 5 bases and V 2 bases, and 4 bases lay outside the gene matches. Germline V gives CDR1 LGHNA, CDR2 YNFKEQ. The CDR3 has 15 residues. CDR3 protein: CASSQIAGGPETQYF. The DNA of the CDR3 is TGTGCCAGCAGCCAAATAGCGGGAGGGCCCGAGACCCAGTACTTC.

The genes are TRBV5-1 and TRBJ2-3, with 9 bases aligning to TRBD2. The trim removed 3 bases at V and 1 base at J, leaving 6 bases unmatched. Germline V gene sequence: CDR1 SGHRS, CDR2 YFSETQ. The CDR3 is 16 residues long. The CDR3, as DNA: TGCGCCAGCAGCTATGAGACTAGCGGACGCACAGATACGCAGTATTTT. Translated: CASSYETSGRTDTQYF.

The chain recombines TRBV9 with TRBJ2-3, with D hard to call. The CDR3 has 18 amino acids. Deletions cut 3 bases from V and 1 base from J, with 21 bases between. Germline CDR1 and CDR2: SGDLS and YYNGEE. The chain's CDR3 is CASSAAWSSSWGTDTQYF. The CDR3 DNA sequence: TGTGCCAGCAGCGCCGCCTGGTCAAGTTCCTGGGGCACAGATACGCAGTATTTT. Based on the CDR3 plus reference TRBV9 and TRBJ2-3, the full variable domain is DSGVTQTPKHLITATGQRVTLRCSPRSGDLSVYWYQQSLDQGLQFLIQYYNGEERAKGNILERFSAQQFPDLHSELNLSSLELGDSALYFCASSAAWSSSWGTDTQYFGPGTRLTVL.

The chain links TRBV9 to TRBJ2-2, with D possibly called TRBD1 or TRBD2 (5 bases each). CDR1 is SGDLS, CDR2 YYNGEE, per germline. V was pared by 4 bases and J by 4 bases, with 14 bases between. This CDR3 has 15 amino acids. The CDR3 region is CASSIRDASTGELFF. The CDR3 DNA sequence: TGTGCCAGCAGCATCCGGGACGCCAGCACCGGGGAGCTGTTTTTT.

By its share, this clone is large. The rearrangement joins TRBV9 to TRBJ1-1, with TRBD1 as a possible D gene (6 bases). This CDR3 contains 12 residues. Trimming removed 7 bases at V and 1 base at J, with 8 bases between. Germline lookup yields CDR1 SGDLS and CDR2 YYNGEE. Here the CDR3 DNA reads TGTGCCAGCGGGGGGCCGAACACTGAAGCTTTCTTT. It encodes CASGGPNTEAFF.

The V gene is TRBV19, the J gene TRBJ2-2, with 7 bases aligning to TRBD2. This CDR3 has 15 amino acids. Per germline, CDR1 LNHDA and CDR2 SQIVND (reference sequence). J gave up 4 bases and V 5 bases, and 7 bases lay outside the gene matches. In DNA form, the CDR3 reads TGTGCCAGTAGTCGGACCCGGACTAGCACCGGGGAGCTGTTTTTT. This codes for CASSRTRTSTGELFF. The variable domain in full, completed from reference TRBV19 and TRBJ2-2, reads DGGITQSPKYLFRKEGQNVTLSCEQNLNHDAMYWYRQDPGQGLRLIYYSQIVNDFQKGDIAEGYSVSREKKESFPLTVTSAQKNPTAFYLCASSRTRTSTGELFFGEGSRLTVL.

The J gene is TRBJ2-3, the V gene TRBV9, with TRBD1 matching 7 bases. This CDR3 has 15 amino acids. Germline-derived CDR1 and CDR2 are SGDLS and YYNGEE. V shed 4 bases and J 3 bases; nucleotides not matched to a gene: 8. Here the CDR3 DNA reads TGTGCCAGCAGCCTAGCACAGGGGTGGACAGATACGCAGTATTTT. It codes for CASSLAQGWTDTQYF. The full variable domain, with the rest looked up from reference TRBV9 and TRBJ2-3, is DSGVTQTPKHLITATGQRVTLRCSPRSGDLSVYWYQQSLDQGLQFLIQYYNGEERAKGNILERFSAQQFPDLHSELNLSSLELGDSALYFCASSLAQGWTDTQYFGPGTRLTVL.

The rearrangement joins TRBV7-8 to TRBJ2-7; D is undetermined. The germline V gene encodes CDR1 SGHVS and CDR2 FQNEAQ. The CDR3 is 12 residues long. V lost 1 base and J lost 5, with 6 bases in between. The CDR3 spells CASSLVADEQYF. CDR3 in DNA: TGTGCCAGCAGCTTAGTTGCCGACGAGCAGTACTTC.